The clone carrying this T cell receptor (beta chain) was counted ten times or more. One end of the junction is discordant with germline, which a read error may explain. Germline-derived CDR1 and CDR2 are SSHAT and FNYEAQ (reference sequence). This CDR3 has 13 residues. This record comes from a study of T-cell reconstitution after alpha-beta-depleted transplantation in children. Library preparation (for TCRbeta) was performed with unique molecular identifiers. In TCRdb, the PCR reads were re-called with MiXCR into one record per CDR3 protein. Of fewer than 120,000 distinct CDR3 sequences in the sample, 10% to 13% were seen once.

This sequence was found in a human donor who donated a stem cell graft to a child with acute lymphoblastic leukemia. The source was PBMCs from the stem cell graft donor, collected from the stem cell graft. The rearrangement links TRBV7-7 to TRBJ2-5; D is unresolved. CDR3 nucleotide sequence: TGTGCTAGCACTCCGAGCGTTCAAGAGACCCAGTACTTC. Amino acid sequence: CASTPSVQETQYF.